This is a list of T cell receptor beta chains from one sample in a study of blood T cell repertoires in COVID-19. Sequencing was performed with immunoSEQ multiplex PCR; in TCRdb, only in-frame clones are kept and a portion is missing. The sample lists 190,000 or so clones, 70% to 90% occurring once. The sequenced sample consisted of peripheral blood. The receptor set was obtained from a woman aged 70-85 years with acute or convalescent COVID-19. CDR3s include the opening cysteine and the closing phenylalanine or tryptophan. D genes are given only for firm matches. Some rows mark clone size as missing; the rest say once, few, many or name a class of expanded clone.

CDR3 DNA: TGTGCCAGCAGCTTCGGCACCGGGGAGCTGTTTTTT
CDR3 protein: CASSFGTGELFF
D gene: -
J gene: TRBJ2-2
clone size: -
V gene: TRBV11-3

CDR3 DNA: TGTGCCAGCAGCGTAGCGGCCACGGGGGGGTTTAACATTCAGTACTTC
CDR3 protein: CASSVAATGGFNIQYF
D gene: TRBD2
J gene: TRBJ2-4
clone size: -
V gene: TRBV9

CDR3 DNA: TGTGCCAGTAGTCGGGGTGAAAAACTGTTTTTT
CDR3 protein: CASSRGEKLFF
D gene: -
J gene: TRBJ1-4
clone size: -
V gene: TRBV19

CDR3 DNA: TGCGCCAGCAGCGGCAGGGGCCGACAGAACACTGAAGCTTTCTTT
CDR3 protein: CASSGRGRQNTEAFF
D gene: -
J gene: TRBJ1-1
clone size: -
V gene: TRBV5-1

CDR3 DNA: TGCGCCAGCAGAAGGGACAGGACGAACACCGGGGAGCTGTTTTTT
CDR3 protein: CASRRDRTNTGELFF
D gene: TRBD1
J gene: TRBJ2-2
clone size: -
V gene: TRBV10-2

CDR3 DNA: TGTGCCAGCAGCTCCTCTGGGGCCAACGTCCTGACTTTC
CDR3 protein: CASSSSGANVLTF
D gene: -
J gene: TRBJ2-6
clone size: -
V gene: TRBV6-5

CDR3 DNA: TGCGCCAAAAGGGTGAGGGCTGAAGCTTTCTTT
CDR3 protein: CAKRVRAEAFF
D gene: -
J gene: TRBJ1-1
clone size: -
V gene: TRBV10-1

CDR3 DNA: TGTGCCAGCACCTTGGACAGGGGAGACACTGAAGCTTTCTTT
CDR3 protein: CASTLDRGDTEAFF
D gene: TRBD1
J gene: TRBJ1-1
clone size: few
V gene: TRBV6-5

CDR3 DNA: TGTGCCAGCGTTTGGGGACAGGCCTACAATGAGCAGTTCTTC
CDR3 protein: CASVWGQAYNEQFF
D gene: TRBD1
J gene: TRBJ2-1
clone size: -
V gene: TRBV2

CDR3 DNA: TGTGCCAGCAAGACCCGCGGCGGTAGCTCCTACGAGCAGTACTTC
CDR3 protein: CASKTRGGSSYEQYF
D gene: -
J gene: TRBJ2-7
clone size: -
V gene: TRBV5-4

CDR3 DNA: TGTGCCAGCAGCTACTTGAGCGGGAGGGTAGAGACCCAGTACTTC
CDR3 protein: CASSYLSGRVETQYF
D gene: TRBD2
J gene: TRBJ2-5
clone size: -
V gene: TRBV7-9

CDR3 DNA: TGTGCCACCAGTGATTTAACAGGCGGGAGCTCCTACAATGAGCAGTTCTTC
CDR3 protein: CATSDLTGGSSYNEQFF
D gene: TRBD2
J gene: TRBJ2-1
clone size: -
V gene: TRBV24-1

CDR3 DNA: TGCGCCAGCAGCCATCCGGGACAGGGTTACGAGCAGTACTTC
CDR3 protein: CASSHPGQGYEQYF
D gene: TRBD1
J gene: TRBJ2-7
clone size: -
V gene: TRBV4-1

CDR3 DNA: TGCGCCAGCAGTGAGCCGACAGGGGGTGGCACTGAAGCTTTCTTT
CDR3 protein: CASSEPTGGGTEAFF
D gene: TRBD1
J gene: TRBJ1-1
clone size: -
V gene: TRBV10-2

CDR3 DNA: TGCAGCGGCCGACTCGGTGAGCAGTTCTTC
CDR3 protein: CSGRLGEQFF
D gene: -
J gene: TRBJ2-1
clone size: -
V gene: TRBV29-1

CDR3 DNA: TGCGCCAGCAGCTCCCCGGGGGATGAGACCCAGTACTTC
CDR3 protein: CASSSPGDETQYF
D gene: -
J gene: TRBJ2-5
clone size: -
V gene: TRBV5-1

CDR3 DNA: TGTGCCAGCAGCTTCTTTCAAGCGGGACAGGTCTATGGCTACACCTTC
CDR3 protein: CASSFFQAGQVYGYTF
D gene: TRBD1
J gene: TRBJ1-2
clone size: -
V gene: TRBV11-3

CDR3 DNA: TGTGCCAGCAGCCCGGGACTAGCGGGAGGGCCGCGCGCCACCGGGGAGCTGTTTTTT
CDR3 protein: CASSPGLAGGPRATGELFF
D gene: TRBD2
J gene: TRBJ2-2
clone size: few
V gene: TRBV7-9

CDR3 DNA: TGTGCCACCGCCGACAGGGGTCCGTACGAGCAGTACTTC
CDR3 protein: CATADRGPYEQYF
D gene: TRBD1
J gene: TRBJ2-7
clone size: few
V gene: TRBV25-1

CDR3 DNA: TGCGCCAGCAGCTACTCACCAGGGGGAGGTAATGAGCAGTTCTTC
CDR3 protein: CASSYSPGGGNEQFF
D gene: -
J gene: TRBJ2-1
clone size: -
V gene: TRBV5-1

CDR3 DNA: TGTGCCAGTAGTGCCAGGGGGGCCTACGAGCAGTACTTC
CDR3 protein: CASSARGAYEQYF
D gene: -
J gene: TRBJ2-7
clone size: -
V gene: TRBV19

CDR3 DNA: TGTGCCAGCAGCTTAGAGGCTATAATTTGGGACAGGGAAGGTGAGACCCAGTACTTC
CDR3 protein: CASSLEAIIWDREGETQYF
D gene: TRBD1
J gene: TRBJ2-5
clone size: -
V gene: TRBV7-8

CDR3 DNA: TGTGCCAGCAGTGAAGGGGTCCGGACACACTCTAACTATGGCTACACCTTC
CDR3 protein: CASSEGVRTHSNYGYTF
D gene: -
J gene: TRBJ1-2
clone size: -
V gene: TRBV6-1

CDR3 DNA: TGTGCCAGCAGCTTGGCCAGCAGGTACGATCAGCCCCAGCATTTT
CDR3 protein: CASSLASRYDQPQHF
D gene: -
J gene: TRBJ1-5
clone size: -
V gene: TRBV5-8

CDR3 DNA: TGCGCCAGCAGTGAGTCATCGGGGGATCAGCCCCAGCATTTT
CDR3 protein: CASSESSGDQPQHF
D gene: -
J gene: TRBJ1-5
clone size: -
V gene: TRBV10-2

CDR3 DNA: TGTGCCAGCGTTAGAGGGGGTCAGCCCCAGCATTTT
CDR3 protein: CASVRGGQPQHF
D gene: -
J gene: TRBJ1-5
clone size: -
V gene: TRBV5-3

CDR3 DNA: TGTGCCAGCAGCTCCGGGACATCCGCAACCTACGAGCAGTACTTC
CDR3 protein: CASSSGTSATYEQYF
D gene: -
J gene: TRBJ2-7
clone size: -
V gene: TRBV6-2/TRBV6-3

CDR3 DNA: TGTGCCAGTGAACAGGGGCAGGGGCCCCAGCATTTT
CDR3 protein: CASEQGQGPQHF
D gene: TRBD1
J gene: TRBJ1-5
clone size: -
V gene: TRBV12-3/TRBV12-4

CDR3 DNA: TGTGCCAGCAGCCGGGACAGGGTCCCTGAAGCTTTCTTT
CDR3 protein: CASSRDRVPEAFF
D gene: TRBD1
J gene: TRBJ1-1
clone size: -
V gene: TRBV2

CDR3 DNA: TGTGCCAGCAGTTGGACAGGGGTTAATGAAAAACTGTTTTTT
CDR3 protein: CASSWTGVNEKLFF
D gene: TRBD1
J gene: TRBJ1-4
clone size: -
V gene: TRBV6-5

CDR3 DNA: TGTGCTAGTGGTTTGGTAAGGGAGTCCTATGGCTACACCTTC
CDR3 protein: CASGLVRESYGYTF
D gene: -
J gene: TRBJ1-2
clone size: -
V gene: TRBV12-5

CDR3 DNA: TGTGCCAGCAGCGCCCTAGGACTTGCGAACACCGGGGAGCTGTTTTTT
CDR3 protein: CASSALGLANTGELFF
D gene: -
J gene: TRBJ2-2
clone size: once
V gene: TRBV11-3

CDR3 DNA: TGTGCCAGCAGGGGGGGCACTGAAGCTTTCTTT
CDR3 protein: CASRGGTEAFF
D gene: -
J gene: TRBJ1-1
clone size: -
V gene: TRBV2

CDR3 DNA: TGCGCCAGCAGGTTCTCCTCCGGGACAAAGAACACTGAAGCTTTCTTT
CDR3 protein: CASRFSSGTKNTEAFF
D gene: -
J gene: TRBJ1-1
clone size: few
V gene: TRBV5-1

CDR3 DNA: TGTGCCAGCAGCTTAGGGGCTTCGGCAGGGAATGAAAAACTGTTTTTT
CDR3 protein: CASSLGASAGNEKLFF
D gene: -
J gene: TRBJ1-4
clone size: -
V gene: TRBV11-2

CDR3 DNA: TGTGCCAGCTCACTGTCAACAGGGGGCGCTGAGCCCCAGCATTTT
CDR3 protein: CASSLSTGGAEPQHF
D gene: TRBD1
J gene: TRBJ1-5
clone size: -
V gene: TRBV18

CDR3 DNA: TGTGCCAGCAGTTTATTCTGGACAGGTCTCGGGGATGAGCAGTTCTTC
CDR3 protein: CASSLFWTGLGDEQFF
D gene: TRBD1
J gene: TRBJ2-1
clone size: -
V gene: TRBV27

CDR3 DNA: TGTGCCAGCAGCGTAGCGGCGCAGGGGGCGCCTGGTGGCTACACCTTC
CDR3 protein: CASSVAAQGAPGGYTF
D gene: TRBD1
J gene: TRBJ1-2
clone size: -
V gene: TRBV9

CDR3 DNA: TGTGCCAGTAGTATCGCTAGCCCTGCCGGCGGGGCCAACGTCCTGACTTTC
CDR3 protein: CASSIASPAGGANVLTF
D gene: -
J gene: TRBJ2-6
clone size: -
V gene: TRBV19

CDR3 DNA: TGTGCCAGCAGCTATGGACTGAACCCCTACGAGCAGTACTTC
CDR3 protein: CASSYGLNPYEQYF
D gene: -
J gene: TRBJ2-7
clone size: -
V gene: TRBV9

CDR3 DNA: TGTGCCAGCTCAGCCGCGGCCTACGAGCAGTACTTC
CDR3 protein: CASSAAAYEQYF
D gene: -
J gene: TRBJ2-7
clone size: -
V gene: TRBV18

CDR3 DNA: TGTGCCAGCAGCCGACAGGGGGTCCACGAGCAGTACTTC
CDR3 protein: CASSRQGVHEQYF
D gene: TRBD1
J gene: TRBJ2-7
clone size: -
V gene: TRBV12-3/TRBV12-4

CDR3 DNA: TGTGCCAGCAGGCGGGACTATGGCTACACCTTC
CDR3 protein: CASRRDYGYTF
D gene: -
J gene: TRBJ1-2
clone size: -
V gene: TRBV6-5

CDR3 DNA: TGTGCCAGCAGCTTATTCACAGGACAAGAGACCCAGTACTTC
CDR3 protein: CASSLFTGQETQYF
D gene: -
J gene: TRBJ2-5
clone size: -
V gene: TRBV7-7

CDR3 DNA: TGTGCCAGCACCATCCAAGGGGATCGAACCTACGAGCAGTACTTC
CDR3 protein: CASTIQGDRTYEQYF
D gene: -
J gene: TRBJ2-7
clone size: -
V gene: TRBV6-5

CDR3 DNA: TGTGCCAGCAGCCAGGTTAGCGGGAGCACCGGGGAGCTGTTTTTT
CDR3 protein: CASSQVSGSTGELFF
D gene: TRBD2
J gene: TRBJ2-2
clone size: -
V gene: TRBV14

CDR3 DNA: TGTGCCAGCAGCTTGGACGGAGGGGGCACTGGAAACACCATATATTTT
CDR3 protein: CASSLDGGGTGNTIYF
D gene: TRBD1
J gene: TRBJ1-3
clone size: -
V gene: TRBV5-4

CDR3 DNA: TGTGCCAGCAGCTTAGGGACTAGCGGGAGTACGTACGAGCAGTACTTC
CDR3 protein: CASSLGTSGSTYEQYF
D gene: TRBD2
J gene: TRBJ2-7
clone size: -
V gene: TRBV11-2

CDR3 DNA: TGTGCCAGTAGTATCATCCGGGACAGCTACAATCAGCCCCAGCATTTT
CDR3 protein: CASSIIRDSYNQPQHF
D gene: TRBD1
J gene: TRBJ1-5
clone size: once
V gene: TRBV19

CDR3 DNA: TGTGCCAGCAGCACCCGGACAGGGGGGAGCGAGCAGTACTTC
CDR3 protein: CASSTRTGGSEQYF
D gene: TRBD1
J gene: TRBJ2-7
clone size: -
V gene: TRBV7-6

CDR3 DNA: TGTGCCAGTAGTATCCTCTATTCCAAAATCGGGGCAGGGGTCGAGCAGTACTTC
CDR3 protein: CASSILYSKIGAGVEQYF
D gene: -
J gene: TRBJ2-7
clone size: -
V gene: TRBV19

CDR3 DNA: TGTGCCAGCAAGGCGGCAGCGGGGGCCGAGCAGTACTTC
CDR3 protein: CASKAAAGAEQYF
D gene: TRBD2
J gene: TRBJ2-7
clone size: -
V gene: TRBV7-2

CDR3 DNA: TGTGCCACCAGTGATCCTAACACTGAAGCTTTCTTT
CDR3 protein: CATSDPNTEAFF
D gene: -
J gene: TRBJ1-1
clone size: -
V gene: TRBV24-1